This passage covers 18 T cell receptor beta chains from one sample sequenced in a study of quantifying T cell responses using KT2 cells (dated by TCRdb to the late 2010s). For context, the study as a whole: RNA was DNase-treated and reverse transcribed with TCR alpha and beta constant-region primers, mostly using SuperScript III.

Libraries were constructed by UMI-ligation and nested PCR. Sequencing used an Illumina MiSeq. T4 RNA ligase 1 was used to ligate a single-stranded oligonucleotide containing the Illumina SP2 sequence and a UMI to the 3' end of the cDNA. PCR1 consisted of about 4 cycles (98 degrees C 15 s, 69 degrees C 30 s, 72 degrees C 40 s), and for the beta primer an equimolar mix of RC1.1 and RC1.2 was used to cover TRBC1 and TRBC2. TCRdb trimmed public reads at Q25 via fastp, called clones via MiXCR and kept in-frame beta chains. Each CDR3 protein gets just one entry, which takes the most common genes and DNA from the rows behind it. In this sample the table shows about 53,000 distinct CDR3 sequences, approximately 13% of which occur a single time. The top ten constitute around 9.9% of the sample. Sequencing was done on a sample of PBMCs spiked with cells of the T cell clone KT2. The receptor source for this set is a human donor.

This clonotype was recorded a few times. J is TRBJ1-1 and V is TRBV7-2, with D hard to call. Trimming left V 3 bases short and J 7 bases short, with 9 bases between. There are 12 residues in the CDR3. CDR1 is SGHTA, CDR2 FQGNSA, per germline. CDR3 coding DNA: TGTGCCAGCAGCTTGGGTACAGTTGAAGCTTTCTTT. It yields the protein CASSLGTVEAFF. The entire variable domain, with the rest obtained from reference TRBV7-2 and TRBJ1-1, is as follows: GAGVSQSPSNKVTEKGKDVELRCDPISGHTALYWYRQSLGQGLEFLIYFQGNSAPDKSGLPSDRFSAERTGGSVSTLTIQRTQQEDSAVYLCASSLGTVEAFFGQGTRLTVV.

A single count supports this clonotype. This sequence joins TRBV5-1 and TRBJ2-6; no firm D call. This CDR3 spans 15 amino acids. V lost 1 base and J lost 1, with 6 bases in between. The V gene's germline CDR1 is SGHRS and CDR2 YFSETQ. DNA of the CDR3: TGCGCCAGCAGCTTGAGCATGTCTGGGGCCAACGTCCTGACTTTC. As protein: CASSLSMSGANVLTF.

Written as DNA, the CDR3 is TGTGCCAGCAGCTTAGAGTTAGGTGGAATTGAAGCTTTCTTT. Residues: CASSLELGGIEAFF. The chain carries TRBV7-8 and TRBJ1-1, with D hard to call. Germline CDR1 reads SGHVS; CDR2 reads FQNEAQ. The CDR3 runs 14 residues. Trimming took off 1 base at V and 7 bases at J, with 13 bases between the two ends.

Many counts were recorded for this clonotype. The chain has TRBV6-5 and TRBJ2-3, with D uncertain. Trimming shortened V by 6 bases and J by 1 base, and 11 bases separated the two germline ends. The CDR3 consists of 14 residues. In germline, CDR1 is MNHEY, CDR2 SVGAGI. The DNA for the CDR3 is TGTGCCAGCAGATCTCAACTGGGCACAGATACGCAGTATTTT. Protein product: CASRSQLGTDTQYF.

The table lists this clonotype with a few counts. This chain uses TRBV2 with TRBJ1-2; unclear D gene. Per the germline V gene, CDR1 is SNHLY and CDR2 is FYNNEI. The V and J ends lost 10 bases and 8 bases respectively, with 17 bases between them. The CDR3 covers 12 residues. This chain's CDR3 is CATAAGYGGYTF. DNA for the CDR3: TGTGCCACCGCCGCGGGCTATGGGGGCTACACCTTC.

This clonotype appeared a few times. The V call is TRBV10-2, the J call TRBJ1-2; tentative D call: TRBD1 (5 bases). The CDR3 sequence is 13 residues long. Trimming took 4 bases from V and 8 from J, leaving 14 bases between them. Germline V gives CDR1 WSHSY, CDR2 SAAADI. CDR3 residues: CASSVGPNTGYTF. The CDR3 DNA is TGCGCCAGCAGTGTGGGGCCCAATACCGGCTACACCTTC.

This clonotype was seen only a few times. This chain links TRBV12-3 or TRBV12-4 with TRBJ1-1; TRBD1 is a possible D gene (5 bases). This CDR3 spans 12 amino acids. The germline V and J ends were trimmed by 5 bases and 8 bases, with 12 bases remaining between them. The CDR3 protein is CASSTYRLEAFF. The CDR3 nucleotides are TGTGCCAGCAGTACCTACAGGCTAGAAGCTTTCTTT.

Written as DNA, the CDR3 is TGTGCCAGCAGTGGTATTAGCGGGAGGGGTAAGCTGTTTTTT. The encoded protein is CASSGISGRGKLFF. The rearrangement links TRBV25-1 to TRBJ2-2; 11 bases are shared with TRBD2. The V segment lost 4 bases and the J segment 12 bases; nucleotides outside the gene matches: 7. Germline V gives CDR1 MGHDK, CDR2 SYGVNS. This CDR3 spans 14 amino acids.

This clonotype occurred many times. V is TRBV11-2 and J is TRBJ2-1; D is uncertain. CDR3 length equals 15 residues. The germline CDR1 and CDR2 sequences are SGHAT and FQNNGV. Deletions cut 4 bases from V and 8 bases from J, with 18 bases between. The chain's CDR3 is CASSSDGKLTDEQFF. For the CDR3, the DNA is TGTGCCAGCAGCTCCGACGGTAAGCTTACGGATGAGCAGTTCTTC.

The genes are TRBV27 and TRBJ2-1, with D unresolved. V was pared by 5 bases and J by 1 base, with 6 bases between. The CDR3 runs 13 residues. The germline V gene has CDR1 MNHEY and CDR2 SMNVEV (reference sequence). The CDR3 spells CASSGKSYNEQFF. For the CDR3, the DNA is TGTGCCAGCAGTGGGAAATCCTACAATGAGCAGTTCTTC.

This clonotype was seen only a few times. The rearrangement uses TRBV18 and TRBJ2-1; possible D gene TRBD1, 5 bases. Trimming took 6 bases from V and 6 from J, leaving 9 bases between them. Germline V gene data show CDR1 as KGHSH and CDR2 as LQKENI. This CDR3 region has 12 residues. The CDR3: CASSEGANEQFF. The CDR3 DNA sequence: TGTGCCAGCTCCGAAGGGGCCAATGAGCAGTTCTTC.

This clonotype was recorded at least ten times. The J gene is TRBJ1-1, the V gene TRBV12-3 or TRBV12-4; TRBD1 is a possible D gene (5 bases). The CDR3 totals 13 residues. With 2 bases removed from V and 3 bases from J, the gap between germline ends came to 7 bases. In DNA form, the CDR3 reads TGTGCCAGCAGTTTATTGGGGGACACTGAAGCTTTCTTT. Its protein is CASSLLGDTEAFF.

This clonotype was counted ten times or more. The rearrangement joins TRBV6-5 to TRBJ2-1; TRBD2 matches 8 bases. V dropped 5 bases and J dropped 2; count of bases not matched to a gene: 2. The germline CDR1 and CDR2 sequences are MNHEY and SVGAGI. CDR3 length equals 14 residues. The CDR3 sequence is CASSKRETYNEQFF. The CDR3 DNA is TGTGCCAGCAGTAAGCGGGAGACCTACAATGAGCAGTTCTTC.

The gene calls are TRBV29-1 and TRBJ1-2; TRBD1 might be the D (6 bases). Trimming left V 7 bases short and J 2 bases short, with 14 bases between. Germline V gene data show CDR1 as SQVTM and CDR2 as ANQGSEA. There are 13 residues in the CDR3. CDR3 loop: CSASRGFNYGYTF. Written as DNA, the CDR3 is TGCAGCGCCTCCAGGGGCTTCAACTATGGCTACACCTTC.

This clonotype was seen repeatedly, ten times or more. V and J are TRBV6-5 and TRBJ1-5, with D possibly matching TRBD1 (5 bases). The CDR3 length is 15 residues. With 5 bases removed from V and 5 bases from J, the gap between germline ends came to 16 bases. Germline values: CDR1 MNHEY, CDR2 SVGAGI. CDR3 region: CASSPEKSRDQPQHF. The CDR3 coding sequence is TGTGCCAGCAGTCCCGAAAAGAGCAGGGATCAGCCCCAGCATTTT.

This clonotype was recorded many times. The chain uses TRBV14 and TRBJ2-3; a weak D match, TRBD2 (5 bases). Deletions cut 0 bases from V and 8 bases from J, with 9 bases between. Germline CDR1 SGHDN, CDR2 FVKESK. This CDR3 is built from 13 residues. In nucleotides, the CDR3 is TGTGCCAGCAGCCAAGATTTGGCGGGTACGCAGTATTTT. Translation: CASSQDLAGTQYF.

This clonotype was detected only a few times. The chain carries TRBV2 and TRBJ2-3; D possibly matches TRBD1 or TRBD2 (6 bases each). The length of the CDR3 is 15 residues. The germline V and J ends were trimmed by 8 bases and 8 bases, with 23 bases remaining between them. Per the germline V gene, CDR1 is SNHLY and CDR2 is FYNNEI. As DNA, the CDR3 is TGTGCCAGCGCGGACGAGAGGGGGGTTCTCGCTACGCAGTATTTT. Translation gives CASADERGVLATQYF. The full variable domain, completed using reference TRBV2 and TRBJ2-3, is EPEVTQTPSHQVTQMGQEVILRCVPISNHLYFYWYRQILGQKVEFLVSFYNNEISEKSEIFDDQFSVERPDGSNFTLKIRSTKLEDSAMYFCASADERGVLATQYFGPGTRLTVL.

This clonotype was counted only a few times. The genes are TRBV6-5 and TRBJ1-1, with D perhaps TRBD1 (5 bases). This CDR3 comprises 14 residues. The V gene lost 6 bases and the J gene lost 5 bases, with 16 bases spanning the gap. Per the germline V gene, CDR1 is MNHEY and CDR2 is SVGAGI. This CDR3 is CASSRTRGQTEAFF. Written as DNA, the CDR3 is TGTGCCAGCAGCCGAACGAGGGGCCAAACTGAAGCTTTCTTT.